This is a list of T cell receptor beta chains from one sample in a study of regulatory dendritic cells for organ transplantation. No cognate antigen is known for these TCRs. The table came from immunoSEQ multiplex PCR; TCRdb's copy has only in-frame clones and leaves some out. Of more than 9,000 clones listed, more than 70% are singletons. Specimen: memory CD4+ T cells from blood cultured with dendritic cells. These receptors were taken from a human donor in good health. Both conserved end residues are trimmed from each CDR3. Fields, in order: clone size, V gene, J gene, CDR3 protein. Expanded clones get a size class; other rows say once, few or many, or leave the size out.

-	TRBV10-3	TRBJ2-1	ATREFERNEQF
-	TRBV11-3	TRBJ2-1	ASSSPGLGRNEQF
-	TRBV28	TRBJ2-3	ASSPSGTLITQY
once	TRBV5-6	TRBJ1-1	ASALGGTTEAF
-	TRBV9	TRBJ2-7	ASSGYSGGAYEQY
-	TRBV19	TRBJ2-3	ASSIVGGGATDTQY
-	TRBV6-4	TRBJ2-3	ASSDGSGGATDTQY
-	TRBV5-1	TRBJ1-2	ASSLAPGTGKGGYT
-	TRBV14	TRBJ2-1	ASSQESGGPRHEQF
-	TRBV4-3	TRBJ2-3	ASSQGEGHTDTQY
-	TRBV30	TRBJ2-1	AWSAENNEQF
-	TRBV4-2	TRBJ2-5	ASSQGWTSGGSGLKETQY
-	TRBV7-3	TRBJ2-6	ASSRRVDSGANVLT
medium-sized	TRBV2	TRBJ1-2	ASSVVSEYGYT
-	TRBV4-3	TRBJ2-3	ASSRRASGGTSTDTQY
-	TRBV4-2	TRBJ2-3	ASSHTGASTDTQY
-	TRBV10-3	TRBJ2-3	AISAGDEINTQY
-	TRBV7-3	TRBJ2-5	ASSLRSGRWETQY
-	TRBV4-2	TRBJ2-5	ASSQDLRGETQY
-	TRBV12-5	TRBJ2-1	ASALGQGLDEQF
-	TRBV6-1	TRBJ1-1	ASSGPSQGGEAF
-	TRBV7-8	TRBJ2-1	ASSPAQFYNEQF
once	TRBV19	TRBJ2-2	ASTDGGPNTGELF
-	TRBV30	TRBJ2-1	AWIRRGDNEQF
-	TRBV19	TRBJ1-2	ASSINAGTGKGYT
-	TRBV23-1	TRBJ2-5	ASSQGAEYQETQY
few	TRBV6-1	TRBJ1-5	ASTREGVNQPQH
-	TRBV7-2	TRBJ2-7	ASSWTSAGGYEQY
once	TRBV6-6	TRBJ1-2	ASQLVDGYT
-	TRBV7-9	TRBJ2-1	ASSLARDSYNEQF
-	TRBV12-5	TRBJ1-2	ASAFAGGAHYGYT
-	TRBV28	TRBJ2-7	ASTPSLGALTPYEQY
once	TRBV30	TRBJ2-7	AWSVLQGTGYEQY
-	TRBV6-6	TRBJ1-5	ASGSYSNQPQH
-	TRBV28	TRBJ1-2	ASSPDIGYGYT
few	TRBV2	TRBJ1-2	ASSGQRPNYGYT
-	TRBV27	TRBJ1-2	ASSSMGPSYGYT
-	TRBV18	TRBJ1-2	ASSGDSTNYGYT
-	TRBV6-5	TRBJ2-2	ASNRGETGELF
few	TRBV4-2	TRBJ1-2	ASSQDFGGEGGYT
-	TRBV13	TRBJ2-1	ASSLLRVPNEQF
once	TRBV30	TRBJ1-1	AWSGLGGVDEAF
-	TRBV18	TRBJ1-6	ATKPSSNSPLH
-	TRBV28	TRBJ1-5	ASSWGGNQPQH
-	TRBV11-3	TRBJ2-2	ASSLDGHTGELF
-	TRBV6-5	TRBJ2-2	ASSYSNRGAGELF
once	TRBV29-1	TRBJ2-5	SVGSLGQGGETQY
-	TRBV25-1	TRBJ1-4	ASSGVGQGIATNEKLF
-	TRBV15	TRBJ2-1	ATSRGTSGLNEQF
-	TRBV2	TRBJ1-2	ASSEGRVTFHYGYT
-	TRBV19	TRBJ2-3	ASSIGRADTQY